This T cell receptor (beta chain) was identified during a study of monozygotic twins with inflammatory bowel disease. Study outcomes and limitations: IBD patients exhibited fewer clonotypes shared with other individuals than healthy twins, particularly with disease activity.

This CDR3 has 14 amino acids. The germline V gene has CDR1 SGHTA and CDR2 FQGNSA. As for this clonotype: Its target is unknown.

Without any T cell sorting, total RNA was isolated from whole blood. Starting material for each TCR library was about 3,300 ng of total RNA. Template switching appended UMIs that held a 6-nucleotide sample barcode. Following a re-call of the 5' RACE reads, TCRdb has one entry per CDR3 protein and lacks DNA. The specimen's table records 300,000 to 450,000 distinct CDR3 sequences. Source material: blood. The rearrangement joins TRBV7-2 to TRBJ2-5; the TRBD1 assignment by TCRdb is unverifiable without DNA. The source of this sequence is a human donor with ulcerative colitis or Crohn's disease, or a healthy co-twin of an affected twin (not recorded which). CDR3 loop: CASSIGHSGETQYF. Supplemented by reference TRBV7-2 and TRBJ2-5, the full variable domain reads GAGVSQSPSNKVTEKGKDVELRCDPISGHTALYWYRQSLGQGLEFLIYFQGNSAPDKSGLPSDRFSAERTGGSVSTLTIQRTQQEDSAVYLCASSIGHSGETQYFGPGTRLLVL.